This entry lists 17 T cell receptor beta chains sequenced from one sample in a study of metastatic and nonmetastatic thyroid tumors. None of the patients had undergone any treatment ahead of thyroid surgery. TCRdb used MiXCR to call clones anew from the PCR reads. The table lists approximately 70,000 clones, roughly 18% of them singletons. Input material: blood. These receptor sequences come from a female donor with papillary thyroid cancer or a benign thyroid nodule (not recorded which). Some clones in this sample may be carry-over from other donors' samples.

This clone was observed many times. The gene calls are TRBV5-1 and TRBJ2-1, with TRBD2 matching over 11 bases. Germline CDR1 is SGHRS and CDR2 is YFSETQ. J gave up 5 bases and V 4 bases, and 5 bases lay outside the gene matches. The CDR3 contains 15 residues. CDR3 coding DNA: TGCGCCAGCAGCCCCATAGCGGGAGGGGACAATGAGCAGTTCTTC. Protein sequence: CASSPIAGGDNEQFF. The complete variable domain, with remaining parts taken from reference TRBV5-1 and TRBJ2-1, reads KAGVTQTPRYLIKTRGQQVTLSCSPISGHRSVSWYQQTPGQGLQFLFEYFSETQRNKGNFPGRFSGRQFSNSRSEMNVSTLELGDSALYLCASSPIAGGDNEQFFGPGTRLTVL.

This clone was detected many times. V and J are TRBV9 and TRBJ2-5, with D perhaps assigned TRBD1 or TRBD2 (5 bases each). CDR1 and CDR2 (germline): SGDLS, YYNGEE. Trimming shortened V by 0 bases and J by 0 bases, and 6 bases separated the two germline ends. The CDR3 runs 14 residues. The CDR3 loop reads CASSVGGHQETQYF. The CDR3 nucleotides read TGTGCCAGCAGCGTAGGGGGACACCAAGAGACCCAGTACTTC.

This clone was observed many times. The V call is TRBV10-1, the J call TRBJ2-7; D unresolved. From germline, CDR1 is WNHNN and CDR2 SYGVQD (reference sequence). The V end was cut by 10 bases, the J end by 6 bases, with 22 bases between. CDR3 length: 14 amino acids. CDR3 loop: CAIGAVKLPSEQYF. CDR3 nucleotides: TGCGCCATCGGTGCCGTGAAACTCCCCAGCGAGCAGTACTTC.

This clone was detected many times. This chain joins TRBV19 and TRBJ2-3, with D unresolved. The V and J ends lost 5 bases and 6 bases respectively, with 6 bases between them. The CDR3 is made up of 11 amino acids. Germline V lookup: CDR1 LNHDA, CDR2 SQIVND (reference sequence). The CDR3 protein is CASSSMDTQYF. DNA of the CDR3: TGTGCCAGTAGTTCAATGGATACGCAGTATTTT. Based on the CDR3 plus reference TRBV19 and TRBJ2-3, the full variable domain is DGGITQSPKYLFRKEGQNVTLSCEQNLNHDAMYWYRQDPGQGLRLIYYSQIVNDFQKGDIAEGYSVSREKKESFPLTVTSAQKNPTAFYLCASSSMDTQYFGPGTRLTVL.

This clone was counted many times. The chain has TRBV6-5 and TRBJ1-6, with TRBD1 as a possible D gene (5 bases). Germline lookup yields CDR1 MNHEY and CDR2 SVGAGI. The CDR3 has 16 residues. With 2 bases removed from V and 5 bases from J, the gap between germline ends came to 13 bases. CDR3 protein: CASSYQGAFNNSPLHF. CDR3 nucleotide sequence: TGTGCCAGCAGTTACCAGGGCGCCTTTAATAATTCACCCCTCCACTTT.

In its sample, this clone was seen many times. The identical CDR3 is also encoded by other nucleotide sequences in the sample. For the CDR3, the DNA is TGTGCCATCAGTGAGAACGGACAGGGGAATGAAAAACTGTTTTTT. This encodes CAISENGQGNEKLFF. The chain combines TRBV10-3 with TRBJ1-4; TRBD1 matches at 9 bases. Trimming took 2 bases from V and 5 from J; bases not matched to a gene: 3. The CDR3 has 15 amino acids. The germline V gene encodes CDR1 ENHRY and CDR2 SYGVKD.

Ten or more counts support this clone. The CDR3 sequence is CASSPYRGPGTEAFF. The CDR3, as DNA: TGTGCCAGCAGCCCATACCGGGGCCCGGGGACTGAAGCTTTCTTT. The genes are TRBV7-9 and TRBJ1-1; possible D gene TRBD1, 5 bases. Germline values: CDR1 SEHNR, CDR2 FQNEAQ (reference sequence). V lost 5 bases and J 5 bases, leaving 18 bases between the germline ends. This CDR3 has 15 residues.

This clone occurred many times. The chain couples TRBV28 to TRBJ1-6; D remains unclear. V lost 4 bases and J 10 bases, leaving 20 bases between the germline ends. From germline, CDR1 is MDHEN and CDR2 SYDVKM. The CDR3 spans 16 residues. DNA of the CDR3: TGTGCCAGCAGTTCCTCCGGAGGGCAAGGTATATCACCCCTCCACTTT. This sequence encodes CASSSSGGQGISPLHF.

This clone occurred many times. The V and J genes are TRBV13 and TRBJ2-2; perhaps TRBD1 as D (5 bases). The germline V gene encodes CDR1 PRHDT and CDR2 FYEKMQ (reference sequence). This CDR3 is built from 14 residues. V was trimmed by 5 bases and J by 5 bases, leaving 12 bases between them. CDR3 sequence reads: CASSPQTATGELFF. The CDR3 region has the DNA TGTGCCAGCAGCCCCCAGACAGCTACCGGGGAGCTGTTTTTT.

This clone was counted ten times or more. The V call is TRBV19, the J call TRBJ1-5, with D perhaps matching TRBD1 (6 bases). The CDR3 is 13 residues long. CDR1 LNHDA and CDR2 SQIVND come from the germline V gene (reference sequence). V shed 9 bases and J shed 0 bases, with 9 bases lying between them. The CDR3 sequence is CARRTDSNQPQHF. The CDR3 DNA follows: TGTGCCAGGAGGACAGATAGCAATCAGCCCCAGCATTTT.

Note on this clone: A much more abundant neighbour one base away suggests this may be a read error. The CDR3 DNA follows: TGTGCCAGCACCTCCCCTGAGATAGAGACCCAGTACTTC. It specifies CASTSPEIETQYF. The chain is built from TRBV7-9 and TRBJ2-5; D not resolved. From germline, CDR1 is SEHNR and CDR2 FQNEAQ (reference sequence). Trimming stripped 7 bases from V and 4 bases from J, with 13 bases between. The CDR3 totals 13 residues.

This clone has at least ten counts. J is TRBJ2-1 and V is TRBV5-6, with D hard to call. The germline V and J ends were trimmed by 3 bases and 9 bases, with 19 bases remaining between them. The CDR3 is made up of 15 amino acids. Germline-derived CDR1 and CDR2 are SGHDT and YYEEEE. For the CDR3, the DNA is TGTGCCAGCAGCTCCCTGGTCAGGTTTCTTGGTGAGCAGTTCTTC. It specifies CASSSLVRFLGEQFF.

In its sample, this clone was seen many times. The V and J genes are TRBV11-3 and TRBJ1-1; D not certain. V lost 2 bases and J lost 1, with 8 bases in between. The CDR3 has 14 residues. Germline values: CDR1 SGHNT, CDR2 YENEEA. The CDR3 coding sequence is TGTGCCAGCAGCTTACAGACCGCGAACACTGAAGCTTTCTTT. Translating it yields CASSLQTANTEAFF. Filled out from reference TRBV11-3 and TRBJ1-1, the complete variable domain reads EAGVVQSPRYKIIEKKQPVAFWCNPISGHNTLYWYLQNLGQGPELLIRYENEEAVDDSQLPKDRFSAERLKGVDSTLKIQPAELGDSAVYLCASSLQTANTEAFFGQGTRLTVV.

This clone was picked up many times. V and J are TRBV9 and TRBJ2-1; either TRBD1 or TRBD2 may supply D (6 bases each). This CDR3 has 15 residues. Trimming pared 5 bases from V and 5 bases from J, leaving 17 bases between. The germline CDR1 and CDR2 sequences are SGDLS and YYNGEE. CDR3 amino acids: CASSIQGLTHNEQFF. The CDR3, as DNA: TGTGCCAGCAGTATACAGGGACTTACCCACAATGAGCAGTTCTTC.

Only a few counts were recorded for this clone. A read error may be the cause here, since a much bigger clone is one base away. The chain recombines TRBV10-3 with TRBJ2-7; TRBD1 matches 7 bases. CDR1 and CDR2 (germline): ENHRY, SYGVKD. The CDR3 runs 15 residues. CDR3 bases: TGTGCCATCAGAGAAACAGGGGCAACCTCCTACGAGCAGCACTTC. It translates to CAIRETGATSYEQHF.

This clone was seen at least ten times. The rearrangement uses TRBV6-2 or TRBV6-3 and TRBJ2-3, with 7 nucleotides matching TRBD2. Germline lookup yields CDR1 MNHEY and CDR2 SVGEGT. CDR3 size: 16 residues. The trim removed 7 bases at V and 0 bases at J, leaving 10 bases unmatched. For the CDR3, the DNA is TGTGCCAGCACGGGAGGAGCGGGCTCTAGCACAGATACGCAGTATTTT. It translates to CASTGGAGSSTDTQYF.

This clone was observed a few times. Since a much larger clone is just one base distant, this may be a read error. This specimen includes other DNA sequences encoding the same CDR3. The chain is built from TRBV28 and TRBJ1-1; weak D call: TRBD1 (6 bases). The CDR3 totals 14 residues. Germline values: CDR1 MDHEN, CDR2 SYDVKM. CDR3 in DNA: TGTGCCAGCAGGGGAGGGGGACCGAACACCGAAGCTTTCTTT. Protein product: CASRGGGPNTEAFF.